Below, 19 T cell receptor beta chains from the same sample are listed, as sequenced in a study of CD8+ T cells in alopecia areata. Treatment described: oral pan-JAK inhibitor, 5-10 mg twice daily. Following RNA extraction, reverse transcription yielded cDNA that acted as the sequencing template. Here immunoSEQ multiplex PCR was the method, and the copy in TCRdb shows in-frame clones only, minus some. The sample comprises 150,000 to 250,000 clones, 60% to 70% of which are singletons, and about 3.5% rests with the top ten. The sample consisted of CD4+ T cells sorted from blood, taken at week 4, from a patient treated with tofacitinib. The source of these receptors is a human donor with alopecia areata.

This chain links TRBV5-4 with TRBJ1-6, with a weak D call TRBD1 (5 bases). The CDR3 has 14 residues. V lost 1 base and J lost 5, with 7 bases in between. The germline V gene encodes CDR1 SGHNT and CDR2 YYREEE (reference sequence). The CDR3 spells CASSLPGDNSPLHF. For the CDR3, the DNA is TGTGCCAGCAGCTTGCCGGGGGATAATTCACCCCTCCACTTT.

The chain joins TRBV5-1 to TRBJ2-1; no clear D. This CDR3 region has 15 residues. Germline values: CDR1 SGHRS, CDR2 YFSETQ. V lost 0 bases and J lost 7, with 14 bases in between. In nucleotides, the CDR3 is TGCGCCAGCAGCTTGGATGGTCGACCGGGTAATGAGCAGTTCTTC. Its protein is CASSLDGRPGNEQFF.

The rearrangement joins TRBV5-1 to TRBJ1-1, with D possibly TRBD1 on 6 matching bases. The CDR3 spans 13 residues. The V gene lost 4 bases and the J gene lost 4 bases, with 11 bases spanning the gap. From germline, CDR1 is SGHRS and CDR2 YFSETQ. CDR3: CASSPEGGTEAFF. The CDR3 bases are TGCGCCAGCAGCCCGGAAGGGGGCACTGAAGCTTTCTTT.

The chain uses TRBV6-5 and TRBJ1-1, with D possibly TRBD1 on 6 matching bases. The V gene's germline CDR1 is MNHEY and CDR2 SVGAGI. This CDR3 has 14 amino acids. Trimming pared 0 bases from V and 7 bases from J, leaving 12 bases between. CDR3 bases: TGTGCCAGCAGTTACTCGCTCCCGACAGGTGAAGCTTTCTTT. This gives the protein CASSYSLPTGEAFF.

This clone was seen only a few times. This chain joins TRBV28 and TRBJ2-7; D is uncertain. CDR3 length equals 12 residues. Germline V CDR1 and CDR2: MDHEN, SYDVKM. V was cut by 8 bases and J by 6 bases, with 14 bases left in between. CDR3 protein: CASLARPGEQYF. The CDR3 nucleotides are TGTGCCAGCCTGGCGAGACCGGGCGAGCAGTACTTC.

The rearrangement joins TRBV29-1 to TRBJ1-1; D perhaps matches TRBD1 (6 bases). Germline V gene data show CDR1 as SQVTM and CDR2 as ANQGSEA. CDR3 length: 13 amino acids. The V end lost 3 bases, the J end lost 5 bases, and 13 bases lay between the germline ends. Here the CDR3 DNA reads TGCAGCGTTGAGCCCCAGAGGGGGACTGAAGCTTTCTTT. Its translation: CSVEPQRGTEAFF.

J is TRBJ2-3 and V is TRBV7-9; possibly TRBD1 for D (6 bases). This CDR3 comprises 14 residues. CDR1 and CDR2 (germline): SEHNR, FQNEAQ (reference sequence). V was clipped by 2 bases and J by 4 bases, with 10 bases between them. The CDR3 DNA reads TGTGCCAGCAGCTTAAATTCAGGGGCAGATACGCAGTATTTT. Its translation is CASSLNSGADTQYF.

This chain links TRBV5-1 with TRBJ1-2; 11 bases line up with TRBD1. From germline, CDR1 is SGHRS and CDR2 YFSETQ. Trimming at V came to 4 bases and at J to 4 bases, leaving 6 bases not matched to a gene. This CDR3 comprises 15 residues. This chain's CDR3 is CASSASGTGGYGYTF. CDR3 sequence (DNA): TGCGCCAGCAGCGCATCCGGGACAGGGGGCTATGGCTACACCTTC. Drawing the rest from reference TRBV5-1 and TRBJ1-2, the complete variable domain is KAGVTQTPRYLIKTRGQQVTLSCSPISGHRSVSWYQQTPGQGLQFLFEYFSETQRNKGNFPGRFSGRQFSNSRSEMNVSTLELGDSALYLCASSASGTGGYGYTFGSGTRLTVV.

This clone was detected a few times. The rearrangement uses TRBV5-1 and TRBJ1-1, with D possibly TRBD1 on 6 matching bases. The germline V gene has CDR1 SGHRS and CDR2 YFSETQ. Trimming removed 3 bases from V and 6 bases from J, with 12 bases in between. The CDR3 is 13 amino acids. CDR3 loop: CASSYTGRAEAFF. The CDR3, as DNA: TGCGCCAGCAGCTATACAGGGAGGGCTGAAGCTTTCTTT. Complete variable domain (other parts from reference TRBV5-1 and TRBJ1-1): KAGVTQTPRYLIKTRGQQVTLSCSPISGHRSVSWYQQTPGQGLQFLFEYFSETQRNKGNFPGRFSGRQFSNSRSEMNVSTLELGDSALYLCASSYTGRAEAFFGQGTRLTVV.

J is TRBJ2-7 and V is TRBV30; TRBD1 is a possible D gene (6 bases). Trimming pared 4 bases from V and 2 bases from J, leaving 9 bases between. The CDR3 is 12 amino acids. Germline assignment: CDR1 GTSNPN and CDR2 SVGIG (reference sequence). This chain's CDR3 is CAWIRDTYEQYF. CDR3 sequence (DNA): TGTGCCTGGATCCGGGACACCTACGAGCAGTACTTC.

The chain is built from TRBV30 and TRBJ2-7, with D maybe TRBD1 (5 bases). V was trimmed by 3 bases and J by 2 bases, leaving 8 bases between them. Germline V CDR1 and CDR2: GTSNPN, SVGIG (reference sequence). The CDR3 consists of 12 residues. The CDR3 bases are TGTGCCTGGAGGGACAATGCCTACGAGCAGTACTTC. Its translation is CAWRDNAYEQYF.

The chain combines TRBV29-1 with TRBJ2-1; no definite D call. Deletions cut 4 bases from V and 5 bases from J, with 18 bases between. Germline lookup yields CDR1 SQVTM and CDR2 ANQGSEA. This CDR3 contains 15 residues. This CDR3 is CSVARLGRSDNEQFF. The CDR3 region has the DNA TGCAGCGTTGCCCGTTTGGGTAGGAGCGACAATGAGCAGTTCTTC.

This clone was counted only a few times. This chain joins TRBV30 and TRBJ2-6, with D hard to call. The CDR3 sequence is 13 residues long. Germline CDR1 GTSNPN, CDR2 SVGIG (reference sequence). V lost 8 bases and J 5 bases, leaving 13 bases between the germline ends. The CDR3 loop is CALTLGRANVLTF. The CDR3 nucleotides read TGTGCCCTGACACTCGGCAGGGCCAACGTCCTGACTTTC.

The J gene is TRBJ2-4, the V gene TRBV4-1, with D perhaps matching TRBD1 or TRBD2 (5 bases each). This CDR3 comprises 18 residues. Trimming stripped 2 bases from V and 1 base from J, with 18 bases between. Germline CDR1 and CDR2: MGHRA and YSYEKL. In DNA, the CDR3 is TGCGCCAGCAGCCAACCCTTTTACCTCCGGGACGCCAAAAACATTCAGTACTTC. Encoded protein: CASSQPFYLRDAKNIQYF.

The genes are TRBV2 and TRBJ2-1; 11 bases agree with TRBD2. The germline V gene encodes CDR1 SNHLY and CDR2 FYNNEI. This CDR3 comprises 15 residues. Trimming removed 3 bases from V and 5 bases from J; junction bases left unmatched: 3. CDR3 DNA: TGTGCCAGCAGTGACCCGACTAGCGGGGACAATGAGCAGTTCTTC. Protein product: CASSDPTSGDNEQFF.

The chain recombines TRBV28 with TRBJ2-7, with TRBD1 matching over 7 bases. Trimming at V came to 7 bases and at J to 5 bases, leaving 2 bases not matched to a gene. This CDR3 is built from 11 residues. Germline values: CDR1 MDHEN, CDR2 SYDVKM. The CDR3 protein is CASNRGHEQYF. Written as DNA, the CDR3 is TGTGCCAGCAACAGGGGCCACGAGCAGTACTTC. Complete variable domain (other parts from reference TRBV28 and TRBJ2-7): DVKVTQSSRYLVKRTGEKVFLECVQDMDHENMFWYRQDPGLGLRLIYFSYDVKMKEKGDIPEGYSVSREKKERFSLILESASTNQTSMYLCASNRGHEQYFGPGTRLTVT.

The chain combines TRBV7-6 with TRBJ1-1; D gene unclear. Deletions cut 5 bases from V and 0 bases from J, with 10 bases between. The CDR3 is 14 amino acids. The germline CDR1 and CDR2 sequences are SGHVS and FNYEAQ. The CDR3: CASSPAPVNTEAFF. The CDR3 DNA reads TGTGCCAGCAGCCCCGCGCCAGTGAACACTGAAGCTTTCTTT.

The V gene is TRBV5-1, the J gene TRBJ1-1; TRBD1 matches at 7 bases. The length of the CDR3 is 15 residues. The junction had 7 bases not matched to a gene; V was cut back by 4 bases and J by 1 base. Germline V gives CDR1 SGHRS, CDR2 YFSETQ. CDR3: CASSLMTGRNTEAFF. CDR3 DNA: TGCGCCAGCAGCCTAATGACAGGGCGGAACACTGAAGCTTTCTTT.

This clone was seen a few times. This same CDR3 is encoded by further DNA sequences in the sample. The rearrangement links TRBV5-1 to TRBJ2-5; a weak D match, TRBD1 (6 bases). Germline V gives CDR1 SGHRS, CDR2 YFSETQ. V lost 0 bases and J lost 1, with 7 bases in between. The CDR3 length is 14 residues. CDR3 nucleotides: TGCGCCAGCAGCTTGGGGACAGCCCAAGAGACCCAGTACTTC. Translating it yields CASSLGTAQETQYF.